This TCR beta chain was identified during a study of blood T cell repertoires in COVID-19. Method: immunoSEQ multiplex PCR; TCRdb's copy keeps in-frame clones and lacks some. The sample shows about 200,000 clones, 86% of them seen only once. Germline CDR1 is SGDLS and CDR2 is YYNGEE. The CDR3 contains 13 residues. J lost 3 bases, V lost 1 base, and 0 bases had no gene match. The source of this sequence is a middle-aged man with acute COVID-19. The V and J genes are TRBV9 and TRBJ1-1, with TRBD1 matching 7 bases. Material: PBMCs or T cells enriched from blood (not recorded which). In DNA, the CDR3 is TGTGCCAGCAGCGTACAGGGGGACACTGAAGCTTTCTTT. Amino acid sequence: CASSVQGDTEAFF. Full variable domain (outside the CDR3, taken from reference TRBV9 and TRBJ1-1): DSGVTQTPKHLITATGQRVTLRCSPRSGDLSVYWYQQSLDQGLQFLIQYYNGEERAKGNILERFSAQQFPDLHSELNLSSLELGDSALYFCASSVQGDTEAFFGQGTRLTVV.